The clone carrying this TCR beta chain was observed a few times. This entry belongs to a study of identical twins. TCRdb reanalysed the 5' RACE reads using MiXCR and keeps one entry per CDR3 protein. The repertoire holds about 220,000 distinct CDR3 sequences, 6.5% to 9% seen once, with over 5% in the top ten. These data were also filed under a second study, of yellow fever vaccine responses in identical twins.

The receptor was derived from a woman in her late teens or twenties in good health. The sample consisted of CD8+ T cells sorted from blood.

The CDR3, as DNA: TGTGCCAGCAGTGAAGGGGAAACCCCGGGCACCGGGGAGCTGTTTTTT. This gives the protein CASSEGETPGTGELFF. The chain links TRBV2 to TRBJ2-2, with D hard to call. Germline values: CDR1 SNHLY, CDR2 FYNNEI. V was cut by 1 base and J by 4 bases, with 13 bases left in between. This CDR3 spans 16 amino acids.